The 12 T cell receptor beta chains below all came from one sample that was sequenced in a study of shared T cell receptors in the human thymus. TCRdb's copy holds only in-frame clones and misses some; the assay was immunoSEQ multiplex PCR. The top ten hold roughly 0.013% of the sample, which has approximately 490,000 clones, roughly 74% seen once. These sequences were also reported in another study, on human thymus T cells.

Sequenced: thymocytes. The origin of the receptors is a boy under three years old with a congenital heart defect.

This chain joins TRBV6-5 and TRBJ1-2, with 7 positions matching TRBD1. This CDR3 spans 14 amino acids. In germline, CDR1 is MNHEY, CDR2 SVGAGI. V lost 7 bases and J lost 4; bases outside the gene matches: 9. Here the CDR3 DNA reads TGTGCCAGCACCTCAGAAGAGGGGGCCTATGGCTACACCTTC. This translates into CASTSEEGAYGYTF.

The chain recombines TRBV19 with TRBJ2-7; TRBD2 matches at 15 bases. This CDR3 is 15 amino acids long. With V trimmed by 10 bases and J by 0 bases, 4 bases remained unmatched. Germline CDR1 LNHDA, CDR2 SQIVND (reference sequence). The CDR3, as DNA: TGTGCCACGGGACTAGCGGGAGGCAACTCCTACGAGCAGTACTTC. Its protein product is CATGLAGGNSYEQYF.

This clone was seen once. The CDR3 is CASSCGQGSYEQYF. The CDR3 nucleotides are TGTGCCAGCAGTTGCGGGCAGGGGTCCTACGAGCAGTACTTC. The chain combines TRBV14 with TRBJ2-7, with a tentative D call TRBD1 (6 bases). Between the trimmed V and J ends, which lost 6 bases and 1 base, there was a span of 13 bases. Germline V lookup: CDR1 SGHDN, CDR2 FVKESK. This CDR3 is built from 14 residues.

This chain uses TRBV29-1 with TRBJ2-5, with TRBD2 identical over 13 bases. The V and J ends lost 5 bases and 3 bases, in that order; junction bases with no gene match: 6. Per germline, CDR1 SQVTM and CDR2 ANQGSEA. The CDR3 spans 15 residues. The CDR3 DNA reads TGCAGCGTTCTCCGACTAGCGGGAGGAGAAGAGACCCAGTACTTC. It encodes CSVLRLAGGEETQYF.

Comment on this clone: The DNA is left out, because the CDR3 cannot be placed on it with certainty; the CDR3 is given as TCRdb lists it. This chain uses TRBV19 with TRBJ1-1; the table's D call, TRBD1, was not checked against the DNA. Both ends counted, the CDR3 spans 13 residues. Per the germline V gene, CDR1 is LNHDA and CDR2 is SQIVND (reference sequence). This chain's CDR3 is CASSPLWTREAFF.

This clone has just one count. The J gene is TRBJ1-5, the V gene TRBV28; 7 bases line up with TRBD1. The ends lost 7 bases at V and 1 base at J; junction bases unmatched: 16. This CDR3 is 18 amino acids long. The germline CDR1 and CDR2 sequences are MDHEN and SYDVKM. In DNA form, the CDR3 reads TGTGCCAGCACCCCACTCTTAAAGTTGGGACAGAGCAATCAGCCCCAGCATTTT. Translated: CASTPLLKLGQSNQPQHF.

The chain carries TRBV4-1 and TRBJ2-1; 13 bases match TRBD2. Trimming cost V 0 bases and J 7 bases; bases outside gene matches: 0. The length of the CDR3 is 15 residues. Germline CDR1 MGHRA, CDR2 YSYEKL. CDR3 bases: TGCGCCAGCAGCCAAGAGGGACTAGCGGGAAATGAGCAGTTCTTC. It is translated as CASSQEGLAGNEQFF.

The chain carries TRBV9 and TRBJ1-2; 7 nucleotides match TRBD1. The germline gives CDR1 SGDLS, CDR2 YYNGEE. The CDR3 length is 15 residues. The V and J ends lost 4 bases and 4 bases, in that order; junction bases with no gene match: 10. Here the CDR3 reads CASSPRGQQGYGYTF. CDR3 in DNA: TGTGCCAGCAGCCCCCGGGGACAGCAAGGCTATGGCTACACCTTC.

This clone was detected a few times. The genes are TRBV6-5 and TRBJ2-7; perhaps TRBD1 as D (5 bases). The CDR3 is 14 residues long. Per the germline V gene, CDR1 is MNHEY and CDR2 is SVGAGI. V was cut by 2 bases and J by 2 bases, with 10 bases left in between. The CDR3 sequence is CASSYGQETYEQYF. The CDR3 coding sequence is TGTGCCAGCAGTTACGGACAAGAAACCTACGAGCAGTACTTC.

This rearrangement joins TRBV18 to TRBJ1-1; 11 bases are a match to TRBD1. Germline V CDR1 and CDR2: KGHSH, LQKENI. The CDR3 length is 18 residues. V lost 0 bases and J lost 3; bases outside the gene matches: 9. CDR3 amino acids: CASSPPYWDRGEDTEAFF. In DNA, the CDR3 is TGTGCCAGCTCACCACCCTACTGGGACAGGGGGGAGGACACTGAAGCTTTCTTT.

This clone came up once. The chain has TRBV7-6 and TRBJ2-7; D possibly corresponds to TRBD2 (6 bases). This CDR3 is built from 14 residues. CDR1 is SGHVS, CDR2 FNYEAQ, per germline. The V and J ends lost 3 bases and 5 bases respectively, with 14 bases between them. CDR3 DNA sequence: TGTGCCAGCAGCTTCAGCGGGTACTCAGACGAGCAGTACTTC. Its protein is CASSFSGYSDEQYF.

The rearrangement uses TRBV12-2 and TRBJ2-2; TRBD1, the table's D call, was not compared with the DNA. TRBV12-2 is termed a pseudogene. The CDR3 has 17 residues. The CDR3 DNA reads as TGTGCAAGTCGCCGCGGATTGGGGACAGATAACACCGGGGAGCTGTTTTTT. Its protein product is CASRRGLGTDNTGELFF.